Below, 20 T cell receptor beta chains from the same sample are listed, as sequenced in a study of OX40 agonist ivuxolimab in advanced cancers. Profiling relied on immunoSEQ multiplex PCR, and the TCRdb table lists in-frame clones only, not all of them. The table lists some 50,000 clones, roughly 88% of them singletons. The specimen comprised CD4+ or CD8+ T cells sorted from blood, sampled in a trial of the OX40 agonist ivuxolimab. Every receptor here comes from an adult with an advanced solid tumor such as melanoma, head and neck, liver or kidney cancer.

The chain carries TRBV6-5 and TRBJ1-5; D is possibly TRBD1 (5 bases). Trimming pared 4 bases from V and 0 bases from J, leaving 13 bases between. The CDR3 runs 16 residues. CDR1 is MNHEY and CDR2 is SVGAGI in the germline V gene. Here the CDR3 DNA reads TGTGCCAGCAGTTCGGTGGGGGGGTCTAGCAATCAGCCCCAGCATTTT. This codes for CASSSVGGSSNQPQHF.

The chain has TRBV10-3 and TRBJ2-7, with a possible D match to TRBD1 (6 bases). Trimming removed 3 bases at V and 6 bases at J, with 18 bases between. CDR3 length: 15 amino acids. Germline V CDR1 and CDR2: ENHRY, SYGVKD. CDR3 nucleotides: TGTGCCATCAGTGACCCAACCCTGGGGGCGGTCGAGCAGTACTTC. Its protein product is CAISDPTLGAVEQYF.

V gene TRBV25-1 combines with J gene TRBJ2-2; D not resolved. The V gene's germline CDR1 is MGHDK and CDR2 SYGVNS. V lost 3 bases and J 0 bases, leaving 8 bases between the germline ends. The CDR3 length is 15 residues. The CDR3 reads CASSDRNANTGELFF. The CDR3 bases are TGTGCCAGCAGTGACAGGAACGCGAACACCGGGGAGCTGTTTTTT.

The table lists this clone with a count of one. The V and J genes are TRBV2 and TRBJ2-3; possibly TRBD1 for D (6 bases). The germline V gene encodes CDR1 SNHLY and CDR2 FYNNEI. The CDR3 contains 15 residues. The germline V and J ends were trimmed by 8 bases and 0 bases, with 15 bases remaining between them. CDR3: CASFRQEKSTDTQYF. The CDR3 DNA reads as TGTGCCAGCTTCCGACAGGAGAAAAGCACAGATACGCAGTATTTT.

The V and J genes are TRBV11-3 and TRBJ1-2; TRBD1 is a possible D gene (5 bases). This CDR3 spans 17 amino acids. Germline-derived CDR1 and CDR2 are SGHNT and YENEEA. Deletions cut 1 base from V and 0 bases from J, with 15 bases between. Here the CDR3 reads CASSLVGSGRANYGYTF. CDR3 DNA: TGTGCCAGCAGCTTAGTCGGATCGGGGCGGGCTAACTATGGCTACACCTTC.

This clone appeared a single time. The V call is TRBV7-9, the J call TRBJ2-5; D is unresolved. The V end lost 3 bases, the J end lost 1 base, and 0 bases lay between the germline ends. The CDR3 is 11 residues long. CDR1 SEHNR and CDR2 FQNEAQ come from the germline V gene (reference sequence). The CDR3 region is CASSFQETQYF. The CDR3 DNA sequence: TGTGCCAGCAGCTTCCAAGAGACCCAGTACTTC.

This rearrangement joins TRBV19 to TRBJ1-5; the D is unclear. Germline-derived CDR1 and CDR2 are LNHDA and SQIVND (reference sequence). V was shortened by 3 bases and J by 3 bases, with 9 bases between the two germline ends. This CDR3 region has 14 residues. This CDR3 reads CASSIRPNNQPQHF. The DNA for the CDR3 is TGTGCCAGTAGTATCCGACCTAACAATCAGCCCCAGCATTTT.

The chain joins TRBV11-3 to TRBJ2-3; D is uncertain. Germline CDR1 SGHNT, CDR2 YENEEA. V was trimmed by 8 bases and J by 0 bases, leaving 12 bases between them. The CDR3 is 14 amino acids. The CDR3 DNA is TGTGCCAGCTCTCAGGATCCTAGCACAGATACGCAGTATTTT. Protein sequence: CASSQDPSTDTQYF. The variable domain in full, with the rest retrieved from reference TRBV11-3 and TRBJ2-3, is EAGVVQSPRYKIIEKKQPVAFWCNPISGHNTLYWYLQNLGQGPELLIRYENEEAVDDSQLPKDRFSAERLKGVDSTLKIQPAELGDSAVYLCASSQDPSTDTQYFGPGTRLTVL.

The V call is TRBV7-3, the J call TRBJ2-3; unclear D gene. The CDR3 runs 15 residues. The V and J ends lost 4 bases and 6 bases respectively, with 17 bases between them. Germline loops: CDR1 SGHTA, CDR2 FQGTGA. For the CDR3, the DNA is TGTGCCAGCAGCTCTCAGACGGGCCCGCGGGATACGCAGTATTTT. It yields the protein CASSSQTGPRDTQYF.

This chain joins TRBV27 and TRBJ2-1, with D possibly matching TRBD1 (5 bases). The germline V gene encodes CDR1 MNHEY and CDR2 SMNVEV (reference sequence). This CDR3 has 15 residues. Trimming shortened V by 3 bases and J by 5 bases, and 14 bases separated the two germline ends. This CDR3 is CASSLGQPPDNEQFF. The DNA for the CDR3 is TGTGCCAGCAGTTTGGGGCAGCCCCCAGACAATGAGCAGTTCTTC.

In its sample, this clone was seen once. The chain combines TRBV18 with TRBJ1-1; no reliable D call. There are 16 residues in the CDR3. The ends were cut back, 3 bases at V and 0 bases at J, with 14 bases in the middle. Germline V CDR1 and CDR2: KGHSH, LQKENI. CDR3 nucleotide sequence: TGTGCCAGCTCACCCAACCAGGAACTCATGAACACTGAAGCTTTCTTT. This sequence encodes CASSPNQELMNTEAFF.

The chain couples TRBV5-1 to TRBJ2-5; D unclear. The CDR3 sequence is 12 residues long. The germline V gene encodes CDR1 SGHRS and CDR2 YFSETQ. V was clipped by 7 bases and J by 1 base, with 8 bases between them. The DNA for the CDR3 is TGCGCCAGCGGCCAACCCCAAGAGACCCAGTACTTC. Translating it yields CASGQPQETQYF.

The chain joins TRBV7-8 to TRBJ2-7; perhaps TRBD2 as D (5 bases). The CDR3 runs 15 residues. The germline gives CDR1 SGHVS, CDR2 FQNEAQ. V gave up 5 bases and J gave up 4 bases, with 18 bases separating them. The CDR3 nucleotides read TGTGCCAGCAGCCCTAGAAGGACTCCGGGATACGAGCAGTACTTC. This sequence encodes CASSPRRTPGYEQYF.

V is TRBV7-6 and J is TRBJ2-5, with D possibly TRBD1 on 5 matching bases. The V gene lost 4 bases and the J gene lost 5 bases, with 11 bases spanning the gap. The CDR3 loop spans 13 amino acids. Germline CDR1 and CDR2: SGHVS and FNYEAQ. The DNA for the CDR3 is TGTGCCAGCAGCTCCAGGGTGGGGGAGACCCAGTACTTC. It yields the protein CASSSRVGETQYF.

CDR3 residues: CASSDAGTGTGANVLTF. The CDR3 DNA reads as TGCGCCAGCAGCGACGCCGGGACAGGGACTGGGGCCAACGTCCTGACTTTC. V gene TRBV5-1 combines with J gene TRBJ2-6, with 9 bases fitting TRBD1. The ends lost 4 bases at V and 2 bases at J; junction bases unmatched: 7. Germline CDR1 is SGHRS and CDR2 is YFSETQ. CDR3 length: 17 amino acids.

V usage is TRBV5-1 and J usage is TRBJ2-1; possibly TRBD2 for D (5 bases). Germline V gene data show CDR1 as SGHRS and CDR2 as YFSETQ. V was cut by 4 bases and J by 8 bases, with 19 bases left in between. CDR3 length: 15 amino acids. For the CDR3, the DNA is TGCGCCAGCAGCATAGGACTGGGCCTGGCGTATGAGCAGTTCTTC. Protein product: CASSIGLGLAYEQFF.

V is TRBV9 and J is TRBJ2-5; 7 bases fit TRBD1. Germline CDR1 reads SGDLS; CDR2 reads YYNGEE. The trim removed 3 bases at V and 4 bases at J, leaving 3 bases unmatched. The CDR3 is made up of 13 amino acids. CDR3 sequence: CASSGPGGETQYF. The CDR3 DNA is TGTGCCAGCAGCGGGCCAGGGGGAGAGACCCAGTACTTC.

The chain links TRBV19 to TRBJ2-7; tentative D call: TRBD2 (5 bases). The germline CDR1 and CDR2 sequences are LNHDA and SQIVND (reference sequence). V lost 7 bases to trimming and J lost 4 bases, with 20 bases between them. This CDR3 contains 15 residues. CDR3 residues: CASKGNRGMGYEQYF. CDR3 DNA sequence: TGTGCCAGTAAGGGTAATCGAGGGATGGGGTACGAGCAGTACTTC.

The CDR3 region has the DNA TGTGCCAGCAGCTCAACGGACAGGGATGGCTACACCTTC. It is translated as CASSSTDRDGYTF. The chain is built from TRBV5-4 and TRBJ1-2, with 8 bases that match TRBD1. The junction had 4 bases not matched to a gene; V was cut back by 3 bases and J by 6 bases. The CDR3 contains 13 residues. The germline V gene has CDR1 SGHNT and CDR2 YYREEE (reference sequence).

This clone was picked up one time. The same CDR3 also results from other DNA sequences found in this sample. The chain is built from TRBV29-1 and TRBJ1-1; TRBD1 matches at 8 bases. Trimming cost V 6 bases and J 8 bases; bases outside gene matches: 5. Germline V lookup: CDR1 SQVTM, CDR2 ANQGSEA. The CDR3 consists of 11 residues. CDR3 coding DNA: TGCAGCGTAGATAGACAGGGGGAAGCTTTCTTT. Its translation is CSVDRQGEAFF.